The clone carrying this TCR beta chain showed up just a few times. Its antigen is currently unknown. TCRdb re-called the 5' RACE reads with MiXCR, one entry per CDR3 protein. The sample shows around 220,000 distinct CDR3 sequences, about 18% of them seen only once. The data were taken from a study of CD8 T cells in ankylosing spondylitis. Study results and caveats: Among TCR beta sequences, a motif of several highly homologous variants appeared characteristic of ankylosing spondylitis blood.

Trimming removed 5 bases from V and 7 bases from J, with 14 bases in between. The CDR3 runs to 12 residues. CDR1 and CDR2 from the germline V gene are SQVTM and ANQGSEA. This TCR was sampled from a male donor with ankylosing spondylitis. V and J are TRBV29-1 and TRBJ1-2, with D perhaps matching TRBD1 (6 bases). Sequencing used blood, either unsorted or a sorted T cell fraction (not recorded which). The CDR3 nucleotides are TGCAGCGTTATAGGGGGGCCCCGTGGCTACACCTTC. It encodes CSVIGGPRGYTF.